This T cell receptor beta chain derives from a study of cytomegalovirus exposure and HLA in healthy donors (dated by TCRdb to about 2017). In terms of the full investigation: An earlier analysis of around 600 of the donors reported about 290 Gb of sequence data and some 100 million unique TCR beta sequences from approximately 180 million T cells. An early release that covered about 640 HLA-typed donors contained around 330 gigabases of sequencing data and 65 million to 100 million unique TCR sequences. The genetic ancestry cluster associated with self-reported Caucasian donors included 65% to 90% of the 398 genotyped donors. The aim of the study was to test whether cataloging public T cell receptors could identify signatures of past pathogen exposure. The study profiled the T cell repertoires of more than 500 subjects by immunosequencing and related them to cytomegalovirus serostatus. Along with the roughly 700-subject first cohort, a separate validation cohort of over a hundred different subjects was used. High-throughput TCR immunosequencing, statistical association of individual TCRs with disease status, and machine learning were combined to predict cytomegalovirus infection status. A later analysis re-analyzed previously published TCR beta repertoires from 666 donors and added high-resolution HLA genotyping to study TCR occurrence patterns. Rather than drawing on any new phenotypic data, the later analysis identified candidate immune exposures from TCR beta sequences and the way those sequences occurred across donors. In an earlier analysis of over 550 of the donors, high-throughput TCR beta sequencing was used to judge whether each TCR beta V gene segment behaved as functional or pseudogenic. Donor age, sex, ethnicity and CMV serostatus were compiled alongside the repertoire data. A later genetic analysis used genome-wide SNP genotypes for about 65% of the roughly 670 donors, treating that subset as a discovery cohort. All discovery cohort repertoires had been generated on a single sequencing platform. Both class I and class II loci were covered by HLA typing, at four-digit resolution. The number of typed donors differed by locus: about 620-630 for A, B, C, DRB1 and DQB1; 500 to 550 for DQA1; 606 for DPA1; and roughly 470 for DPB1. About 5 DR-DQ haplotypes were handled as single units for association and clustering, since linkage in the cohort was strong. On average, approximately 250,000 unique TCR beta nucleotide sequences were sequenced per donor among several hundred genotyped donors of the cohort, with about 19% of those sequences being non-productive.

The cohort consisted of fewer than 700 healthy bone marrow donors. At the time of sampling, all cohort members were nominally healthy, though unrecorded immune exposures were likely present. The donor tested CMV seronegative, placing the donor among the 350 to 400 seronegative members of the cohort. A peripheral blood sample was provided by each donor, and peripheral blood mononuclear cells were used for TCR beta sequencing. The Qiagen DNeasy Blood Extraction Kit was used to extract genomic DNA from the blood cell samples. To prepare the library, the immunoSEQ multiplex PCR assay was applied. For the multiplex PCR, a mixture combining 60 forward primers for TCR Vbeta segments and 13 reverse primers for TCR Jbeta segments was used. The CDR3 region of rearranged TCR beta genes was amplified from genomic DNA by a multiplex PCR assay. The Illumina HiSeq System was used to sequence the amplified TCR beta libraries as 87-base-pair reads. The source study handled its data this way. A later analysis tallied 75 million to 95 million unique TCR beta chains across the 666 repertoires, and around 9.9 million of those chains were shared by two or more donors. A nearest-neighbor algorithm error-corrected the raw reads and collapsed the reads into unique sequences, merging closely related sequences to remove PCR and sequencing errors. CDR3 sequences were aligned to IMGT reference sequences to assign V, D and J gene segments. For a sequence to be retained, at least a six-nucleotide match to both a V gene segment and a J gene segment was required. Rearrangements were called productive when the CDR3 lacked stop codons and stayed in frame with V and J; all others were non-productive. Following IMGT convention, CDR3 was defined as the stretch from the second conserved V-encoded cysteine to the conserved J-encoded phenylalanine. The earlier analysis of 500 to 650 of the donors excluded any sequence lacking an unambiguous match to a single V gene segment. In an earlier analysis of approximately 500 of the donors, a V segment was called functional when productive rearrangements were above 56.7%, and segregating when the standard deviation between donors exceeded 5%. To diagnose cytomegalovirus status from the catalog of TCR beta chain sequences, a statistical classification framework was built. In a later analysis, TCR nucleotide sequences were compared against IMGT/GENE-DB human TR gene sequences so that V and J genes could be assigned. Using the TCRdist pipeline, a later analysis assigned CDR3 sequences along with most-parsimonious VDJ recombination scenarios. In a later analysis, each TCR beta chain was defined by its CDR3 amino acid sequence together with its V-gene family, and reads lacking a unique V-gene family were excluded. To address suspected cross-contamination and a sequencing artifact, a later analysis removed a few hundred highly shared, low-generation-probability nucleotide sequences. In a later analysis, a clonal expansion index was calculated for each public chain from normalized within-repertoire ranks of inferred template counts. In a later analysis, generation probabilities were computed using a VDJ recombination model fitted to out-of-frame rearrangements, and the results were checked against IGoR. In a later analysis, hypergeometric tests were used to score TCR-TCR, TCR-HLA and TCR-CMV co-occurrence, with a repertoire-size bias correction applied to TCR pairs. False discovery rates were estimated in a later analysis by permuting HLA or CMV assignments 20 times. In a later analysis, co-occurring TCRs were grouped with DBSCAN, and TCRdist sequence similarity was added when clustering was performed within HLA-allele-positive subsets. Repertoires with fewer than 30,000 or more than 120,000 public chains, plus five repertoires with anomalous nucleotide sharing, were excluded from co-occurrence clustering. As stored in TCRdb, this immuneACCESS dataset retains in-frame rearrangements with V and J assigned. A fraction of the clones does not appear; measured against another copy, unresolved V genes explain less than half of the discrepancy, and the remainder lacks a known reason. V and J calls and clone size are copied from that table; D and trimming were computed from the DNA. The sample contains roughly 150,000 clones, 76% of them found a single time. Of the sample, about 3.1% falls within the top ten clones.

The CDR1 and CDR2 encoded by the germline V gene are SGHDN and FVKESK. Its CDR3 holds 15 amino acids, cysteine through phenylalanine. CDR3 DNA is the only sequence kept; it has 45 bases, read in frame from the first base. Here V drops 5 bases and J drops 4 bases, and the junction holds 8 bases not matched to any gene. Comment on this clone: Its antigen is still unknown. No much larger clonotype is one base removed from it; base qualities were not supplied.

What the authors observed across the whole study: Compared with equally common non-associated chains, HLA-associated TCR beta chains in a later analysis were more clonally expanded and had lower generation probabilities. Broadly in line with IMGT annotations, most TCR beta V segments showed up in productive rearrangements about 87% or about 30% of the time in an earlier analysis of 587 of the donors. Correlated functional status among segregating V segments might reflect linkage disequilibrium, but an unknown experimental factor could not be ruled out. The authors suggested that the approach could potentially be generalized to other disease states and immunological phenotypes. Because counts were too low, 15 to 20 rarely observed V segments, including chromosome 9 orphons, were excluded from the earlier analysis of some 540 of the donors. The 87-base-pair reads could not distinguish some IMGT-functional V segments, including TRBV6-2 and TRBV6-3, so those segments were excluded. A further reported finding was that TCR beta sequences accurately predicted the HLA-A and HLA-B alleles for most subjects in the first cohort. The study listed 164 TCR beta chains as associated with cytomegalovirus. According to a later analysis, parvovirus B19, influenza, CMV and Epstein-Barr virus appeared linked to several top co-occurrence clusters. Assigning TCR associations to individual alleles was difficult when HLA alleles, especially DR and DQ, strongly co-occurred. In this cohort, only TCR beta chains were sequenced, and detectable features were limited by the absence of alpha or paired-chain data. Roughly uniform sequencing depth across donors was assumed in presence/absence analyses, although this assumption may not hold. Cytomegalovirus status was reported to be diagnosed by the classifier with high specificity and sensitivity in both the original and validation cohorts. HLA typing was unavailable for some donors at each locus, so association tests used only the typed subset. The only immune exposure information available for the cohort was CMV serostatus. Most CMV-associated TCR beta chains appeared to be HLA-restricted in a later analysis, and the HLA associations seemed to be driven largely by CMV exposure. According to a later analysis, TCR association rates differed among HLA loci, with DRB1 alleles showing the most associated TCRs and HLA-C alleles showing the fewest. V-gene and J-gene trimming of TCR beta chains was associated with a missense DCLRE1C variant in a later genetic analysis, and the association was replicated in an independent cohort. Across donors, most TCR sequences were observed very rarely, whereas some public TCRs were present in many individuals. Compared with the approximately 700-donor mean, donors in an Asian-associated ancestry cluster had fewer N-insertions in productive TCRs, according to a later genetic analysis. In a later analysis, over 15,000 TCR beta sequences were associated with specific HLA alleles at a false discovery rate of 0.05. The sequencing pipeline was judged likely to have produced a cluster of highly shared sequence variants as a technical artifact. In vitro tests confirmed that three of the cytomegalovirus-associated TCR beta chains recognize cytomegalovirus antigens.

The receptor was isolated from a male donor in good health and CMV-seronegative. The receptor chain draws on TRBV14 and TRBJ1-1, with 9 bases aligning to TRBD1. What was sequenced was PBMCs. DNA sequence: TGTGCCAGCAGCAAACAGGGGGCGCAGGTCACTGAAGCTTTCTTT. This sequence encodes CASSKQGAQVTEAFF.